The 26 T cell receptor beta chains below all came from one sample that was sequenced in a study of lymphopenia after photon versus proton radiotherapy. Profiled with immunoSEQ multiplex PCR; TCRdb holds only in-frame clones, not every one. The sample holds about 45,000 clones, 85% to 90% seen once. This material consisted of peripheral blood, taken from a patient treated with photon-based radiotherapy. All receptors derive from a man aged 40-50 years with gastric cancer.

V usage is TRBV9 and J usage is TRBJ2-1; D is unclear. This CDR3 region has 11 residues. Deletions cut 3 bases from V and 8 bases from J, with 6 bases between. The V gene's germline CDR1 is SGDLS and CDR2 YYNGEE. CDR3 nucleotide sequence: TGTGCCAGCAGCGAGTTCGATGAGCAGTTCTTC. Amino acid sequence: CASSEFDEQFF. Combining the CDR3 with reference TRBV9 and TRBJ2-1 gives the whole variable domain DSGVTQTPKHLITATGQRVTLRCSPRSGDLSVYWYQQSLDQGLQFLIQYYNGEERAKGNILERFSAQQFPDLHSELNLSSLELGDSALYFCASSEFDEQFFGPGTRLTVL.

CDR3 nucleotide sequence: TGTGCCACCCGCCTGAAGGGTGCCTACGAGCAGTACTTC. Its translation: CATRLKGAYEQYF. This chain joins TRBV11-2 and TRBJ2-7; no clear D. Germline V gene data show CDR1 as SGHAT and CDR2 as FQNNGV. V lost 10 bases, J lost 2 bases, and 15 bases lay in between. This CDR3 region has 13 residues.

This clone was picked up one time. The gene calls are TRBV5-6 and TRBJ1-1; D is uncertain. CDR1 SGHDT and CDR2 YYEEEE come from the germline V gene. V gave up 2 bases and J gave up 4 bases, with 15 bases separating them. The CDR3 has 15 residues. The CDR3 DNA reads TGTGCCAGCAGCTTCCCCAGGAAGGCGACCACTGAAGCTTTCTTT. Translated, it gives CASSFPRKATTEAFF.

The chain is built from TRBV29-1 and TRBJ1-1; tentative D call: TRBD1 (5 bases). V was trimmed by 3 bases and J by 3 bases, leaving 11 bases between them. Germline CDR1 SQVTM, CDR2 ANQGSEA. CDR3 length equals 13 residues. CDR3 sequence reads: CSVDRGEDTEAFF. The DNA of the CDR3 is TGCAGCGTTGATCGGGGCGAGGACACTGAAGCTTTCTTT.

Comments on this clone: This same CDR3 is encoded by further DNA sequences in the sample. The rearrangement joins TRBV20-1 to TRBJ1-1; the D is unclear. Trimming removed 1 base at V and 4 bases at J, with 4 bases between. CDR1 is DFQATT and CDR2 is SNEGSKA in the germline V gene (reference sequence). The CDR3 length is 11 residues. CDR3 residues: CSARGGTEAFF. CDR3 nucleotides: TGCAGTGCTAGAGGGGGCACTGAAGCTTTCTTT.

This clone showed up just once. Because it lacks the conserved phenylalanine or tryptophan at the end, this CDR3 is likely a read error. No DNA is shown, since the ends of the CDR3 on it are uncertain; the CDR3 is the one TCRdb lists. This chain links TRBV2 with TRBJ1-1. Ends included, the CDR3 has 13 residues. Germline-derived CDR1 and CDR2 are SNHLY and FYNNEI. This chain's CDR3 is CASSERRTVGGLL.

The J gene is TRBJ1-4, the V gene TRBV11-2, with D perhaps matching TRBD1 (6 bases). This CDR3 spans 15 amino acids. V was cut by 5 bases and J by 6 bases, with 16 bases left in between. Looked up from germline, CDR1 is SGHAT and CDR2 is FQNNGV. The CDR3 is CASSPRGARDEKLFF. CDR3 bases: TGTGCCAGCAGCCCCCGGGGGGCCCGCGATGAAAAACTGTTTTTT.

This clone was counted once. The gene calls are TRBV30 and TRBJ1-6; 10 nucleotides match TRBD1. Unmatched junction bases numbered 12, after V lost 7 bases and J lost 0 bases. Germline CDR1 GTSNPN, CDR2 SVGIG (reference sequence). CDR3 size: 18 residues. The CDR3 DNA follows: TGTGCCTCCTTATCCGGGACAGGGGCTCGCTCCTATAATTCACCCCTCCACTTT. Residues: CASLSGTGARSYNSPLHF. The entire variable domain, with the rest obtained from reference TRBV30 and TRBJ1-6, is as follows: SQTIHQWPATLVQPVGSPLSLECTVEGTSNPNLYWYRQAAGRGLQLLFYSVGIGQISSEVPQNLSASRPQDRQFILSSKKLLLSDSGFYLCASLSGTGARSYNSPLHFGNGTRLTVT.

This chain connects TRBV7-3 to TRBJ2-1; no clear D gene. Germline V gives CDR1 SGHTA, CDR2 FQGTGA. Between the trimmed V and J ends, which lost 3 bases and 8 bases, there was a span of 11 bases. The CDR3 is 13 amino acids. CDR3 DNA sequence: TGTGCCAGCAGCTTCCTCCTAACAGATGAGCAGTTCTTC. Its protein product is CASSFLLTDEQFF.

The chain links TRBV10-3 to TRBJ1-2, with TRBD1 identical over 8 bases. Losses at the gene ends were 4 bases for V and 4 bases for J; bases not matched to a gene: 14. The CDR3 has 17 residues. Germline CDR1 is ENHRY and CDR2 is SYGVKD. The CDR3, as DNA: TGTGCCATCAGTGGGGAGGGACAGGAATACCGAGGCTATGGCTACACCTTC. This translates into CAISGEGQEYRGYGYTF.

This clone came up a few times. The V gene is TRBV9, the J gene TRBJ2-2; 8 nucleotides match TRBD1. Germline trimming cut 3 bases from V and 6 bases from J; bases unmatched to any gene: 7. This CDR3 region has 15 residues. The V gene's germline CDR1 is SGDLS and CDR2 YYNGEE. The CDR3 loop reads CASSARTGWSGELFF. The CDR3 coding sequence is TGTGCCAGCAGCGCCCGGACAGGGTGGTCCGGGGAGCTGTTTTTT. The full variable domain, with the rest looked up from reference TRBV9 and TRBJ2-2, is DSGVTQTPKHLITATGQRVTLRCSPRSGDLSVYWYQQSLDQGLQFLIQYYNGEERAKGNILERFSAQQFPDLHSELNLSSLELGDSALYFCASSARTGWSGELFFGEGSRLTVL.

This clone appeared a few times. This sequence joins TRBV5-1 and TRBJ2-1; D may match TRBD1 or TRBD2 (5 bases each). The length of the CDR3 is 16 residues. V was pared by 4 bases and J by 3 bases, with 17 bases between. The germline V gene encodes CDR1 SGHRS and CDR2 YFSETQ. The CDR3 DNA reads TGCGCCAGCAGCACCCGTCTTGAGGGGATCTACAATGAGCAGTTCTTC. It encodes CASSTRLEGIYNEQFF.

The chain has TRBV6-1 and TRBJ1-6; D is uncertain. The CDR3 is made up of 17 amino acids. Germline V gives CDR1 MNHNS, CDR2 SASEGT. V lost 0 bases to trimming and J lost 4 bases, with 13 bases between them. CDR3 DNA sequence: TGTGCCAGCAGTGAAGCGATACGGGCAACATATAATTCACCCCTCCACTTT. It specifies CASSEAIRATYNSPLHF.

This rearrangement joins TRBV9 to TRBJ2-2; D remains unclear. Germline loops: CDR1 SGDLS, CDR2 YYNGEE. V dropped 0 bases and J dropped 6 bases, with 6 bases sitting between them. The CDR3 length is 13 residues. The chain's CDR3 is CASSVVPSGELFF. CDR3 coding DNA: TGTGCCAGCAGCGTAGTACCGTCCGGGGAGCTGTTTTTT.

CDR3 DNA sequence: TGTGCCAGCAGCTTAGCGGCTGGAACTGAAGCTTTCTTT. It is translated as CASSLAAGTEAFF. The V gene is TRBV7-8, the J gene TRBJ1-1; D call uncertain. Per germline, CDR1 SGHVS and CDR2 FQNEAQ. The CDR3 contains 13 residues. Trimming pared 0 bases from V and 5 bases from J, leaving 7 bases between.

The chain has TRBV7-6 and TRBJ2-2; D is unresolved. Germline CDR1 SGHVS, CDR2 FNYEAQ. The V end was cut by 2 bases, the J end by 6 bases, with 7 bases between. This CDR3 contains 13 residues. The CDR3 nucleotides read TGTGCCAGCAGCTTACAAGACTCCGGGGAGCTGTTTTTT. Its protein is CASSLQDSGELFF.

V gene TRBV28 combines with J gene TRBJ1-2; D might be TRBD1 (5 bases). Trimming removed 1 base from V and 3 bases from J, with 15 bases in between. CDR1 is MDHEN and CDR2 is SYDVKM in the germline V gene. CDR3 length: 16 residues. CDR3 in DNA: TGTGCCAGCAGTTTATCCGGGGCCCACCTCTACTATGGCTACACCTTC. Its protein is CASSLSGAHLYYGYTF.

The CDR3 bases are TGCAGCGCCGTCGCTAGCGGGGTTGAGCAGTTCTTC. Protein product: CSAVASGVEQFF. This chain uses TRBV29-1 with TRBJ2-1, with TRBD2 matching 9 bases. From germline, CDR1 is SQVTM and CDR2 ANQGSEA. The CDR3 covers 12 residues. Germline trimming cut 7 bases from V and 9 bases from J; bases unmatched to any gene: 7.

V and J are TRBV2 and TRBJ1-2; 11 positions match TRBD1. The V and J ends lost 6 bases and 4 bases, in that order; junction bases with no gene match: 4. Per germline, CDR1 SNHLY and CDR2 FYNNEI. This CDR3 spans 14 amino acids. CDR3 sequence: CASSPGTGGYGYTF. For the CDR3, the DNA is TGTGCCAGCAGCCCCGGGACAGGGGGCTATGGCTACACCTTC.

V and J are TRBV6-1 and TRBJ2-2; D gene unclear. This CDR3 spans 15 amino acids. Trimming cost V 2 bases and J 1 base, with 8 bases left between them. The germline gives CDR1 MNHNS, CDR2 SASEGT. The DNA of the CDR3 is TGTGCCAGCAGTGAACCCGGCTTGAACACCGGGGAGCTGTTTTTT. As protein: CASSEPGLNTGELFF.

The gene calls are TRBV9 and TRBJ1-6; 7 bases are shared with TRBD1. CDR1 SGDLS and CDR2 YYNGEE come from the germline V gene. The V segment lost 4 bases and the J segment 9 bases; nucleotides outside the gene matches: 4. This CDR3 comprises 13 residues. The CDR3 bases are TGTGCCAGCAGCCCCGGGACAGTTTCACCCCTCCACTTT. It translates to CASSPGTVSPLHF.

The V and J genes are TRBV5-1 and TRBJ2-7; 10 nucleotides agree with TRBD1. Losses at the gene ends were 4 bases for V and 5 bases for J; bases not matched to a gene: 15. Germline V gives CDR1 SGHRS, CDR2 YFSETQ. The CDR3 is 17 amino acids. CDR3 coding DNA: TGCGCCAGCAGCGAACAGCCTCCGGGACAGGGGCGAAACGAGCAGTACTTC. Protein product: CASSEQPPGQGRNEQYF.

The V and J genes are TRBV6-6 and TRBJ2-5; D might be TRBD1 or TRBD2, each matching 7 bases. CDR3 length: 12 amino acids. Germline V CDR1 and CDR2: MNHNY, SVGAGI (reference sequence). V was clipped by 10 bases and J by 5 bases, with 14 bases between them. CDR3 in amino acids: CATRGGGETQYF. The CDR3 coding sequence is TGTGCCACCAGGGGGGGAGGGGAGACCCAGTACTTC.

V gene TRBV30 combines with J gene TRBJ2-3; D is tentatively TRBD1 or TRBD2 (5 bases each). Trimming shortened V by 1 base and J by 0 bases, and 8 bases separated the two germline ends. CDR3 length: 14 residues. Germline V gene data show CDR1 as GTSNPN and CDR2 as SVGIG (reference sequence). Here the CDR3 DNA reads TGTGCCTGGAGTGGGGGGTACAGCACAGATACGCAGTATTTT. As protein: CAWSGGYSTDTQYF. Based on the CDR3 plus reference TRBV30 and TRBJ2-3, the full variable domain is SQTIHQWPATLVQPVGSPLSLECTVEGTSNPNLYWYRQAAGRGLQLLFYSVGIGQISSEVPQNLSASRPQDRQFILSSKKLLLSDSGFYLCAWSGGYSTDTQYFGPGTRLTVL.

V gene TRBV6-5 combines with J gene TRBJ1-2, with 7 bases lining up with TRBD1. This CDR3 comprises 14 residues. With 0 bases clipped from V and 4 bases from J, the junction kept 2 bases outside the gene matches. In germline, CDR1 is MNHEY, CDR2 SVGAGI. The CDR3 loop reads CASSYSAGGYGYTF. The CDR3 coding sequence is TGTGCCAGCAGTTACTCGGCAGGGGGCTATGGCTACACCTTC.

The CDR3 sequence is CASSLMPGAGGANVLTF. CDR3 coding DNA: TGTGCCAGCAGCTTAATGCCAGGCGCCGGTGGGGCCAACGTCCTGACTTTC. The chain joins TRBV7-3 to TRBJ2-6; no firm D call. V was trimmed by 1 base and J by 3 bases, leaving 13 bases between them. The germline V gene has CDR1 SGHTA and CDR2 FQGTGA. CDR3 size: 17 residues.